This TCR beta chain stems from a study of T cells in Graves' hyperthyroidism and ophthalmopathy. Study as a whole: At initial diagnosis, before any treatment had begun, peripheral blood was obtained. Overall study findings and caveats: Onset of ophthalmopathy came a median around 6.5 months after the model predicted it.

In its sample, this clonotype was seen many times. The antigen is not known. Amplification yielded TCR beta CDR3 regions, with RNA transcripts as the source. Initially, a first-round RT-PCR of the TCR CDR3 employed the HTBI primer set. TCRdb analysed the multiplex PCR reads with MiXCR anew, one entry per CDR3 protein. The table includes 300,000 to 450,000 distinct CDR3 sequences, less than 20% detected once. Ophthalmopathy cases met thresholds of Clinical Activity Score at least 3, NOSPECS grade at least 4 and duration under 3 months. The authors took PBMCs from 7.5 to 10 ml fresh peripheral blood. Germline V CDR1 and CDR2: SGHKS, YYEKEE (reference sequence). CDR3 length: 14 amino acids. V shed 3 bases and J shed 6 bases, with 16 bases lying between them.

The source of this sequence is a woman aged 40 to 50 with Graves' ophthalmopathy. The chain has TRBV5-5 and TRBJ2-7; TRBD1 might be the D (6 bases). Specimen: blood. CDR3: CASSYQFGQPEQYF. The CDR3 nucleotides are TGTGCCAGCAGCTATCAATTTGGACAGCCCGAGCAGTACTTC.